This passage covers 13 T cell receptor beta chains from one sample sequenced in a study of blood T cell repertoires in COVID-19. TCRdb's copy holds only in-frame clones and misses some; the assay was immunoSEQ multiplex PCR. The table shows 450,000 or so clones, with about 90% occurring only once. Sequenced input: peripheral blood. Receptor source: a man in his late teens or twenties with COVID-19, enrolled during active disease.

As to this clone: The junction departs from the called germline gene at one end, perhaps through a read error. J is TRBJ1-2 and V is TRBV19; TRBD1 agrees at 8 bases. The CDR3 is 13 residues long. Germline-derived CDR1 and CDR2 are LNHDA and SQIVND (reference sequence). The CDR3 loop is CACRDRLPNGYTF. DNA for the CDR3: TGTGCCTGTAGGGACAGGCTACCAAATGGCTACACCTTC.

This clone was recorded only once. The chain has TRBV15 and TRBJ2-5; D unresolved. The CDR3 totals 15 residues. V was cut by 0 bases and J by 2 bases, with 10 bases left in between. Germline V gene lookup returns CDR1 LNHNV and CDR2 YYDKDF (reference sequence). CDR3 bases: TGTGCCACCAGCAGAGAGGTGGCAGGACAAGAGACCCAGTACTTC. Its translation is CATSREVAGQETQYF.

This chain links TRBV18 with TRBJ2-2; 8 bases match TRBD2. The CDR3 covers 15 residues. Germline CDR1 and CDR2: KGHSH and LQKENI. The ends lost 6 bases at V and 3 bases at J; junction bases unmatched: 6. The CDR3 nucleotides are TGTGCCAGCTCGCTTGGACTAGCTGACACCGGGGAGCTGTTTTTT. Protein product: CASSLGLADTGELFF.

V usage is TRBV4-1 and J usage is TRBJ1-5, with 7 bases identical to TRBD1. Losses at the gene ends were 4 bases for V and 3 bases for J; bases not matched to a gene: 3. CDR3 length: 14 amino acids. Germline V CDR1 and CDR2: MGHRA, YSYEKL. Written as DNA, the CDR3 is TGCGCCAGCAGCCCCGGGACAGCCAATCAGCCCCAGCATTTT. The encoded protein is CASSPGTANQPQHF.

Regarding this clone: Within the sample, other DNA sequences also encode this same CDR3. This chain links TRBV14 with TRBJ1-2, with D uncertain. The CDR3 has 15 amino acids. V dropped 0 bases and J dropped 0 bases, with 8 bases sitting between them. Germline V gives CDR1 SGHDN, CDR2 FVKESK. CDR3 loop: CASSQDNTANYGYTF. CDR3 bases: TGTGCCAGCAGCCAAGATAACACCGCTAACTATGGCTACACCTTC.

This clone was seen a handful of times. CDR3 sequence reads: CASSQWGRGDYEQYF. The CDR3 DNA is TGCGCCAGCAGTCAATGGGGCAGGGGGGACTACGAGCAGTACTTC. The gene calls are TRBV23-1 and TRBJ2-7, with a tentative D call TRBD1 (7 bases). TRBV23-1 qualifies as an ORF whose function is uncertain. V lost 1 base and J 3 bases, leaving 13 bases between the germline ends. The CDR3 is made up of 15 amino acids.

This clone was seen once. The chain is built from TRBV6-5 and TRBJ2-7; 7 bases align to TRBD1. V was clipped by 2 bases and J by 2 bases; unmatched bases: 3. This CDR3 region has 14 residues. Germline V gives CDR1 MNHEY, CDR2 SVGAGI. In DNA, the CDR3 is TGTGCCAGCAGTTACGGGACAGACCCCTACGAGCAGTACTTC. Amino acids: CASSYGTDPYEQYF.

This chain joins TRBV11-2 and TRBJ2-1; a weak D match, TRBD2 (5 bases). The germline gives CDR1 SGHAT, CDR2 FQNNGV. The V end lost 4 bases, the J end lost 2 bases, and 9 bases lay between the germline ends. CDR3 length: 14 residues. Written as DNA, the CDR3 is TGTGCCAGCAGCTACGAGAGGGCCTACAATGAGCAGTTCTTC. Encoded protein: CASSYERAYNEQFF.

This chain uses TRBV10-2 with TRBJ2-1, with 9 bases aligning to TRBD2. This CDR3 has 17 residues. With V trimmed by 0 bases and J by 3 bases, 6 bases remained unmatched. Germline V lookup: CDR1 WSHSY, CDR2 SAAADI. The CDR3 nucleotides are TGCGCCAGCAGTGAGTCGGTACTAGCGGGTTTCTACAATGAGCAGTTCTTC. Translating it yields CASSESVLAGFYNEQFF.

The DNA of the CDR3 is TGTGCCAGCAGCTCGATGGAGGGGCGACCTAACTATGGCTACACCTTC. It specifies CASSSMEGRPNYGYTF. This chain uses TRBV11-3 with TRBJ1-2, with D possibly being TRBD1 (5 bases). V was trimmed by 4 bases and J by 0 bases, leaving 15 bases between them. The CDR3 spans 16 residues. CDR1 and CDR2 (germline): SGHNT, YENEEA.

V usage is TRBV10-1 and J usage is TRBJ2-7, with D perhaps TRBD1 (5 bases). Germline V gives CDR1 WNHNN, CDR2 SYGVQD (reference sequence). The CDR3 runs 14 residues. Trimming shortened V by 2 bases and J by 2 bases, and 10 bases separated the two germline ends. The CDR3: CASSEGAGPYEQYF. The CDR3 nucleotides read TGCGCCAGCAGTGAGGGGGCAGGGCCCTACGAGCAGTACTTC.

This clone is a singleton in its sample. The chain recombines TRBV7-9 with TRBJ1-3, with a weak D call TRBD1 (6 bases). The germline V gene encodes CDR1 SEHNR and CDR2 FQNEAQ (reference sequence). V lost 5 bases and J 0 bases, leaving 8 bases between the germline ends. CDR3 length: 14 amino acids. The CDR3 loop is CASSVQGSGNTIYF. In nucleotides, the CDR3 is TGTGCCAGCAGCGTACAGGGCTCTGGAAACACCATATATTTT.

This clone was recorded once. The CDR3 DNA follows: TGTGCCAGCAGCCCCCGACAGGGGATGACAGATACGCAGTATTTT. Amino acids: CASSPRQGMTDTQYF. The V gene is TRBV3-1 (or the pseudogene TRBV3-2), the J gene TRBJ2-3; 8 bases match TRBD1. The V and J ends lost 4 bases and 3 bases, in that order; junction bases with no gene match: 6. This CDR3 region has 15 residues. Germline CDR1 is LGHDT and CDR2 is YNNKEL (reference sequence).